One T cell receptor beta chain is described in this entry. The data stem from a study of blood T cell repertoires in COVID-19. Study as a whole: The United States, Italy and Spain were the sources of the acute and convalescent COVID-19 samples. From T cells, B-cell-depleted T cells, or PBMCs came the material, which was cDNA or gDNA.

Trimming shortened V by 2 bases and J by 3 bases, and 10 bases separated the two germline ends. In germline, CDR1 is MDHEN, CDR2 SYDVKM. The CDR3 is 14 residues long. As processed by the authors: Researchers report that nucleated cell counts were estimated from reference gene primer amplification. Clones were sequenced by immunoSEQ multiplex PCR, and TCRdb holds only the in-frame ones, with some missing. V and J calls plus clone size are reproduced from that table; the DNA served to infer D and trimming. This sample has some 83,000 clones; 85% to 90% occur once, and the top ten carry around a sixth. The TCR originated in a man older than 75 in a cohort sampled during active COVID-19. This chain uses TRBV28 with TRBJ2-5, with no clear D. Sample: peripheral blood. As DNA, the CDR3 is TGTGCCAGCAGTTTACAGGTCTCCAAAGAGACCCAGTACTTC. It codes for CASSLQVSKETQYF.